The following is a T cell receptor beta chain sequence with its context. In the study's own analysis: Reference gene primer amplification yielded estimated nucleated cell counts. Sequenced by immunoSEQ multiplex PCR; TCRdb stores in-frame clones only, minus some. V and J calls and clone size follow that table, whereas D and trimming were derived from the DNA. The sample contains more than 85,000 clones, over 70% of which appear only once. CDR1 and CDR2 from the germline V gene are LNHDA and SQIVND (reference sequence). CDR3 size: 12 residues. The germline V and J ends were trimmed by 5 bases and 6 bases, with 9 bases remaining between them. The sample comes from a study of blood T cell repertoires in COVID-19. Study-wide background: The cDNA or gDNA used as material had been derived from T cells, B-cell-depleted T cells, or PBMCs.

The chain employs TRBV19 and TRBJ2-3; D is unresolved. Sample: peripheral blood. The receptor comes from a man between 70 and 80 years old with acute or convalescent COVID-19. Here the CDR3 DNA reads TGTGCCAGTAGTCCCCAACTGGATACGCAGTATTTT. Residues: CASSPQLDTQYF.